A single TCR beta chain is shown here with its context. The data stem from a study of cytomegalovirus exposure and HLA in healthy donors. Though nominally healthy at sampling, donors likely had unrecorded immune exposures. PCR involved 60 Vbeta and 13 Jbeta primers. In the authors' workflow: A later analysis tallied approximately 80 million unique TCR beta chains, about 9.9 million of them shared. Measured with immunoSEQ multiplex PCR; TCRdb has only the in-frame clones, and not every one. V and J calls plus clone size are reproduced from that table; the DNA served to infer D and trimming. The sample carries fewer than 180,000 clones, 60% to 85% recorded once. The sequence came from a man between 45 and 60 years old in good health and CMV-seropositive. Sample: PBMCs.

The CDR3 DNA reads TGTGCCAGCAGCATGGGGGGAGATACGCAGTATTTT. Amino acids: CASSMGGDTQYF. The chain joins TRBV11-2 to TRBJ2-3, with D possibly being TRBD2 (6 bases). V lost 5 bases and J lost 5, with 8 bases in between. The CDR3 runs to 12 residues. Germline V gives CDR1 SGHAT, CDR2 FQNNGV.